One sample yielded the 24 T cell receptor beta chains listed below, sequenced in a study of T cell repertoires in cytomegalovirus infection. Antigen specificity for these receptors is unknown. TCRdb used MiXCR to reprocess the reads, holding one entry per CDR3 protein. The sample has 300,000 to 400,000 distinct CDR3 sequences; about 25% are singletons. The sequencing here drew on cultured PBMCs, taken from culture after CMV antigen stimulation. These receptors were collected from a human donor in good health (CMV status not recorded). Some clones in this sample may be carry-over from other donors' samples.

This clonotype was recorded many times. This sequence joins TRBV12-3 or TRBV12-4 and TRBJ2-5; 7 nucleotides match TRBD2. V was pared by 3 bases and J by 2 bases, with 9 bases of the junction left unmatched. The CDR3 has 16 residues. The CDR3 is CASSLFRASGQETQYF. The CDR3 DNA reads TGTGCCAGCAGTTTGTTTAGGGCTAGCGGTCAAGAGACCCAGTACTTC.

This clonotype was seen repeatedly, ten times or more. The V call is TRBV4-1, the J call TRBJ2-5, with a tentative D call TRBD1 (5 bases). Trimming took 0 bases from V and 5 from J, leaving 10 bases between them. The CDR3 is 14 amino acids. Germline V gene sequence: CDR1 MGHRA, CDR2 YSYEKL. Here the CDR3 reads CASSQEGAGETQYF. DNA of the CDR3: TGCGCCAGCAGCCAAGAAGGGGCAGGGGAGACCCAGTACTTC.

This clonotype has a handful of counts. V and J are TRBV10-2 and TRBJ2-3; D remains ambiguous. The CDR3 length is 11 residues. The germline V gene encodes CDR1 WSHSY and CDR2 SAAADI. V was trimmed by 7 bases and J by 0 bases, leaving 2 bases between them. The CDR3 nucleotides are TGCGCCAGCAATAGCACAGATACGCAGTATTTT. It encodes CASNSTDTQYF.

V usage is TRBV6-5 and J usage is TRBJ1-1, with D possibly being TRBD1 (5 bases). V lost 0 bases and J lost 4, with 9 bases in between. Germline-derived CDR1 and CDR2 are MNHEY and SVGAGI. The CDR3 runs 14 residues. The CDR3 loop is CASSYSGRGTEAFF. The CDR3, as DNA: TGTGCCAGCAGTTACTCTGGGAGGGGCACTGAAGCTTTCTTT.

This clonotype was detected only a few times. The chain is built from TRBV19 and TRBJ2-1, with TRBD2 identical over 9 bases. Per the germline V gene, CDR1 is LNHDA and CDR2 is SQIVND (reference sequence). The V and J ends lost 1 base and 4 bases, in that order; junction bases with no gene match: 8. The CDR3 is 17 amino acids. The CDR3: CASSIGGRLAGYNEQFF. The CDR3 DNA sequence: TGTGCCAGTAGTATAGGGGGACGCCTAGCGGGGTACAATGAGCAGTTCTTC.

The chain has TRBV20-1 and TRBJ2-1, with D possibly being TRBD1 or TRBD2 (6 bases each). Germline CDR1 and CDR2: DFQATT and SNEGSKA (reference sequence). Trimming stripped 6 bases from V and 7 bases from J, with 13 bases between. The CDR3 contains 12 residues. The CDR3 DNA follows: TGCAGTGCGGAGAAGGGGGGAAATGAGCAGTTCTTC. Translating gives CSAEKGGNEQFF.

This clonotype was detected a few times. The genes are TRBV13 and TRBJ1-1, with a tentative D call TRBD1 (6 bases). V lost 5 bases and J lost 2, with 15 bases in between. The CDR3 is made up of 15 amino acids. Germline V gene lookup returns CDR1 PRHDT and CDR2 FYEKMQ (reference sequence). The CDR3 spells CASSPRRTENTEAFF. The CDR3 bases are TGTGCCAGCAGCCCACGGCGGACAGAAAACACTGAAGCTTTCTTT.

This clonotype was counted ten times or more. The chain joins TRBV7-2 to TRBJ1-5, with D hard to call. The CDR3 is made up of 15 amino acids. The germline CDR1 and CDR2 sequences are SGHTA and FQGNSA. V lost 1 base, J lost 7 bases, and 14 bases lay in between. The CDR3 is CASSLGGQEHQPQHF. The CDR3 nucleotides are TGTGCCAGCAGCTTAGGAGGGCAGGAACACCAGCCCCAGCATTTT. Full variable domain (rest looked up from reference TRBV7-2 and TRBJ1-5): GAGVSQSPSNKVTEKGKDVELRCDPISGHTALYWYRQSLGQGLEFLIYFQGNSAPDKSGLPSDRFSAERTGGSVSTLTIQRTQQEDSAVYLCASSLGGQEHQPQHFGDGTRLSIL.

This clonotype was picked up many times. This chain uses TRBV6-1 with TRBJ1-5; maybe TRBD1 (5 bases). Trimming left V 2 bases short and J 0 bases short, with 17 bases between. The germline V gene encodes CDR1 MNHNS and CDR2 SASEGT. CDR3 length equals 18 residues. CDR3 nucleotides: TGTGCCAGCAGTGAAAGGGACCTCTCATCCTATAGCAATCAGCCCCAGCATTTT. Translating it yields CASSERDLSSYSNQPQHF.

This clonotype appeared many times. The chain is built from TRBV7-2 and TRBJ2-3; no clear D. Trimming removed 0 bases from V and 2 bases from J, with 12 bases in between. The V gene's germline CDR1 is SGHTA and CDR2 FQGNSA. The CDR3 consists of 16 residues. CDR3 DNA sequence: TGTGCCAGCAGCTTAGCGTATCATACTAACACAGATACGCAGTATTTT. Protein sequence: CASSLAYHTNTDTQYF.

This clonotype was counted at least ten times. The chain recombines TRBV7-2 with TRBJ1-2; D remains ambiguous. Per the germline V gene, CDR1 is SGHTA and CDR2 is FQGNSA. Deletions cut 5 bases from V and 4 bases from J, with 8 bases between. There are 12 residues in the CDR3. The CDR3 region has the DNA TGTGCCAGCAGCCTTAACGCCTATGGCTACACCTTC. Protein sequence: CASSLNAYGYTF. The full variable domain, completed using reference TRBV7-2 and TRBJ1-2, is GAGVSQSPSNKVTEKGKDVELRCDPISGHTALYWYRQSLGQGLEFLIYFQGNSAPDKSGLPSDRFSAERTGGSVSTLTIQRTQQEDSAVYLCASSLNAYGYTFGSGTRLTVV.

The chain carries TRBV7-6 and TRBJ2-1; TRBD2 matches 15 bases. The CDR3 has 17 residues. V shed 10 bases, J shed 5 bases, and the junction held 12 bases outside the gene matches. Germline assignment: CDR1 SGHVS and CDR2 FNYEAQ. The CDR3 spells CAISTTGTSGRHNEQFF. The CDR3 coding sequence is TGTGCCATCTCCACCACCGGGACTAGCGGGAGGCACAATGAGCAGTTCTTC. The full variable domain, in which reference TRBV7-6 and TRBJ2-1 provide the parts outside the CDR3, is GAGVSQSPRYKVTKRGQDVALRCDPISGHVSLYWYRQALGQGPEFLTYFNYEAQQDKSGLPNDRFSAERPEGSISTLTIQRTEQRDSAMYRCAISTTGTSGRHNEQFFGPGTRLTVL.

The chain links TRBV5-4 to TRBJ2-5; 12 nucleotides agree with TRBD1. Looked up from germline, CDR1 is SGHNT and CDR2 is YYREEE (reference sequence). The CDR3 runs 16 residues. With V trimmed by 0 bases and J by 5 bases, 5 bases remained unmatched. The CDR3 sequence: CASSLGGTGGRETQYF. The CDR3 DNA is TGTGCCAGCAGCTTGGGTGGGACAGGGGGCCGGGAGACCCAGTACTTC.

At least ten counts were recorded for this clonotype. V is TRBV7-2 and J is TRBJ1-3; D is uncertain. CDR3 length: 13 residues. Germline CDR1 SGHTA, CDR2 FQGNSA. Trimming pared 4 bases from V and 2 bases from J, leaving 6 bases between. The CDR3 reads CASSSLAGNTIYF. The CDR3 DNA follows: TGTGCCAGCAGCTCCCTGGCTGGAAACACCATATATTTT.

The sample holds a few counts of this clonotype. V is TRBV27 and J is TRBJ1-5; the D gene is possibly TRBD1 (5 bases). Germline CDR1 reads MNHEY; CDR2 reads SMNVEV (reference sequence). The CDR3 loop spans 13 amino acids. The V end was cut by 3 bases, the J end by 4 bases, with 7 bases between. CDR3 amino acids: CASSFQGNQPQHF. DNA for the CDR3: TGTGCCAGCAGTTTTCAGGGAAATCAGCCCCAGCATTTT.

The chain has TRBV18 and TRBJ2-3, with 10 bases lining up with TRBD1. The CDR3 is 15 residues long. V dropped 6 bases and J dropped 2; count of bases not matched to a gene: 5. The germline gives CDR1 KGHSH, CDR2 LQKENI. CDR3 sequence: CASSPGQGNTDTQYF. The CDR3, as DNA: TGTGCCAGCTCGCCGGGACAGGGGAACACAGATACGCAGTATTTT.

The chain recombines TRBV12-3 or TRBV12-4 with TRBJ1-1; 7 nucleotides match TRBD1. There are 15 residues in the CDR3. J was trimmed by 1 base and V by 2 bases; bases with no gene match: 4. For the CDR3, the DNA is TGTGCCAGCAGTTTAATGGCAGGGGGGAACACTGAAGCTTTCTTT. Amino acid sequence: CASSLMAGGNTEAFF.

This clonotype was observed at least ten times. The chain recombines TRBV10-3 with TRBJ1-1; D is uncertain. This CDR3 region has 12 residues. The V gene lost 0 bases and the J gene lost 3 bases, with 2 bases spanning the gap. The germline V gene has CDR1 ENHRY and CDR2 SYGVKD. In nucleotides, the CDR3 is TGTGCCATCAGTGAGTCCGACACTGAAGCTTTCTTT. Translating it yields CAISESDTEAFF.

This clonotype was detected a few times. This CDR3 is CASRKAEYEKLFF. CDR3 sequence (DNA): TGTGCCAGCAGAAAGGCCGAGTATGAAAAACTGTTTTTT. The chain couples TRBV12-3 or TRBV12-4 to TRBJ1-4; D call uncertain. V was cut by 6 bases and J by 6 bases, with 11 bases left in between. The CDR3 has 13 residues.

The chain links TRBV28 to TRBJ1-5; D perhaps matches TRBD1 (5 bases). The germline V gene encodes CDR1 MDHEN and CDR2 SYDVKM. The V end lost 4 bases, the J end lost 2 bases, and 15 bases lay between the germline ends. The CDR3 extends over 16 amino acids. This CDR3 is CASSSGGDPRNQPQHF. CDR3 bases: TGTGCCAGCAGTTCGGGGGGGGACCCGCGCAATCAGCCCCAGCATTTT.

This clonotype was detected many times. V usage is TRBV7-2 and J usage is TRBJ2-5; a possible D gene is TRBD1 (6 bases). The germline CDR1 and CDR2 sequences are SGHTA and FQGNSA. Trimming pared 1 base from V and 4 bases from J, leaving 10 bases between. This CDR3 is 14 amino acids long. This chain's CDR3 is CASSLGPRGETQYF. CDR3 coding DNA: TGTGCCAGCAGCTTAGGGCCCAGGGGAGAGACCCAGTACTTC.

CDR3 nucleotide sequence: TGTGCCAGCAGCCATAGCGGGGGTGGGAAGGAGACCCAGTACTTC. Its protein product is CASSHSGGGKETQYF. The chain is built from TRBV7-9 and TRBJ2-5, with TRBD2 matching 9 bases. Germline V CDR1 and CDR2: SEHNR, FQNEAQ (reference sequence). The trim removed 5 bases at V and 5 bases at J, leaving 9 bases unmatched. The CDR3 is made up of 15 amino acids.

This clonotype was found a few times. V and J are TRBV2 and TRBJ1-5; D gene ambiguous. The V and J ends lost 3 bases and 9 bases respectively, with 12 bases between them. The CDR3 is 13 residues long. From germline, CDR1 is SNHLY and CDR2 FYNNEI. The CDR3 DNA reads TGTGCCAGCAGTGAGGACCGGGAGATGCCCCAGCATTTT. Its protein product is CASSEDREMPQHF.

This clonotype was counted ten times or more. V is TRBV7-9 and J is TRBJ2-2; D not resolved. The CDR3 is 13 amino acids. The germline V gene has CDR1 SEHNR and CDR2 FQNEAQ (reference sequence). The V end lost 5 bases, the J end lost 11 bases, and 15 bases lay between the germline ends. CDR3 DNA sequence: TGTGCCAGCAGCACCATGTTTGTCGGAGAGCTGTTTTTT. Translated: CASSTMFVGELFF.